This note documents a single T cell receptor beta chain sequence. Antigen: not known. The data belong to a study of T cell responses to AZD1222 COVID-19 vaccine. Libraries were prepared by immunoSEQ multiplex PCR; TCRdb keeps only in-frame clonotypes and omits some of them. This sample yields about 100,000 clones, of which around 84% are seen a single time; 2.5% to 4% belongs to the top ten. Study outcomes and limitations: Regions left unmutated in variants are reportedly the target of nearly half of spike-specific TCRs. The number of AZD1222 recipients seropositive at baseline was only five to seven.

V shed 5 bases and J 2 bases; nucleotides not matched to a gene: 5. Germline lookup yields CDR1 MNHEY and CDR2 SVGAGI. The length of the CDR3 is 14 residues. The source of this sequence is an adult in good health. The chain has TRBV6-5 and TRBJ1-1; 7 bases agree with TRBD1. The input for sequencing was peripheral blood, taken on day 0 of AZD1222 vaccination. The CDR3 nucleotides are TGTGCCAGCAGTAGGCGACAGGGCAACACTGAAGCTTTCTTT. Its translation: CASSRRQGNTEAFF.